Presented here are 24 T cell receptor beta chains from one specimen sequenced in a study of type 1 regulatory T cells. Each CDR3 protein gets one entry after TCRdb re-called the reads with MiXCR. This table holds about 100,000 distinct CDR3 sequences, 25% to 40% found once. The sample taken for sequencing was CD4+ T cells, either the whole sample or a sorted fraction (not recorded which). The source of these receptors is a human donor in good health.

This sequence joins TRBV6-5 and TRBJ2-7, with D perhaps TRBD2 (7 bases). The CDR3 extends over 16 amino acids. V was cut by 2 bases and J by 4 bases, with 18 bases left in between. Germline lookup yields CDR1 MNHEY and CDR2 SVGAGI. The CDR3 sequence is CASSYPAGGGGYEQYF. The CDR3 DNA follows: TGTGCCAGCAGTTACCCCGCCGGCGGGGGCGGATACGAGCAGTACTTC.

This chain uses TRBV7-2 with TRBJ2-3; no clear D. Trimming pared 3 bases from V and 1 base from J, leaving 8 bases between. The CDR3 extends over 14 amino acids. Per germline, CDR1 SGHTA and CDR2 FQGNSA. The CDR3: CASSFVGGTDTQYF. CDR3 DNA: TGTGCCAGCAGCTTCGTAGGAGGCACAGATACGCAGTATTTT.

V is TRBV11-2 and J is TRBJ1-1; no clear D. V was cut by 1 base and J by 4 bases, with 13 bases left in between. CDR1 SGHAT and CDR2 FQNNGV come from the germline V gene. The CDR3 has 15 residues. CDR3 nucleotides: TGTGCCAGCAGCTTAGTTGGTGCAGAGAGCACTGAAGCTTTCTTT. Translation: CASSLVGAESTEAFF. Full variable domain (rest looked up from reference TRBV11-2 and TRBJ1-1): EAGVAQSPRYKIIEKRQSVAFWCNPISGHATLYWYQQILGQGPKLLIQFQNNGVVDDSQLPKDRFSAERLKGVDSTLKIQPAKLEDSAVYLCASSLVGAESTEAFFGQGTRLTVV.

This clonotype was found a few times. This chain uses TRBV6-6 with TRBJ2-1, with 8 bases lining up with TRBD2. Germline loops: CDR1 MNHNY, CDR2 SVGAGI (reference sequence). The CDR3 extends over 17 amino acids. The junction had 17 bases not matched to a gene; V was cut back by 6 bases and J by 7 bases. The CDR3 sequence: CASRDPSGSRNKNEQFF. CDR3 in DNA: TGTGCCAGCAGAGACCCCAGCGGGAGTCGTAATAAGAATGAGCAGTTCTTC.

Many counts were recorded for this clonotype. V is TRBV2 and J is TRBJ1-1; TRBD1 is a possible D gene (5 bases). Germline lookup yields CDR1 SNHLY and CDR2 FYNNEI. V dropped 6 bases and J dropped 3 bases, with 11 bases sitting between them. The CDR3 runs to 13 residues. The CDR3 DNA sequence: TGTGCCAGCAGGGTGACGGGGGACACTGAAGCTTTCTTT. Its protein is CASRVTGDTEAFF.

For this clonotype: A much larger clone lies one base from this, so it may be a read error. V usage is TRBV11-2 and J usage is TRBJ2-5; D might be TRBD2 (6 bases). Germline lookup yields CDR1 SGHAT and CDR2 FQNNGV. Trimming took 8 bases from V and 5 from J, leaving 15 bases between them. There are 13 residues in the CDR3. The CDR3 reads CASRPGGRETQYF. CDR3 nucleotide sequence: TGTGCCAGCCGCCCCGGGGGTAGGGAGACCCAGTACTTC.

This clonotype was picked up a small number of times. The J gene is TRBJ2-1, the V gene TRBV15; 10 bases align to TRBD2. Trimming took 1 base from V and 7 from J; bases not matched to a gene: 7. This CDR3 is built from 16 residues. Germline lookup yields CDR1 LNHNV and CDR2 YYDKDF (reference sequence). The CDR3: CATSRGGAGGPNEQFF. In DNA form, the CDR3 reads TGTGCCACCAGCAGAGGCGGAGCGGGAGGGCCAAATGAGCAGTTCTTC.

This chain links TRBV5-8 with TRBJ2-5; 8 nucleotides line up with TRBD1. V dropped 4 bases and J dropped 5; count of bases not matched to a gene: 7. The CDR3 covers 14 residues. Germline V gene lookup returns CDR1 SGHTS and CDR2 YDEGEE. CDR3 residues: CASSLQGVGETQYF. For the CDR3, the DNA is TGTGCCAGCAGCCTACAGGGGGTCGGGGAGACCCAGTACTTC.

The CDR3 nucleotides read TGTGCCAGCAGTCCCGGGAAGGGGAGGCCTTTCTTT. Encoded protein: CASSPGKGRPFF. The chain recombines TRBV12-3 or TRBV12-4 with TRBJ1-1, with TRBD1 as a possible D gene (5 bases). This CDR3 region has 12 residues. V shed 5 bases and J shed 12 bases, with 16 bases lying between them.

This rearrangement joins TRBV11-2 to TRBJ2-1; 8 bases are shared with TRBD2. This CDR3 is built from 19 residues. With 5 bases clipped from V and 4 bases from J, the junction kept 19 bases outside the gene matches. CDR1 and CDR2 from the germline V gene are SGHAT and FQNNGV. The CDR3 DNA reads TGTGCCAGCAGCCCCCGGGGACTAGGGTCCCCTCTCCCGTACAATGAGCAGTTCTTC. As protein: CASSPRGLGSPLPYNEQFF.

The V gene is TRBV20-1, the J gene TRBJ2-1; unclear D gene. The germline gives CDR1 DFQATT, CDR2 SNEGSKA (reference sequence). V was cut by 6 bases and J by 2 bases, with 11 bases left in between. This CDR3 comprises 13 residues. CDR3 nucleotide sequence: TGCAGTGCCCCTCGGGCTGCCTACAATGAGCAGTTCTTC. Amino acids: CSAPRAAYNEQFF.

V gene TRBV5-1 combines with J gene TRBJ2-1; 8 nucleotides match TRBD2. The germline CDR1 and CDR2 sequences are SGHRS and YFSETQ. J was trimmed by 2 bases and V by 0 bases; bases with no gene match: 1. The CDR3 has 15 residues. The CDR3 DNA sequence: TGCGCCAGCAGCTTGGATAGCGGGGCCTACAATGAGCAGTTCTTC. Its protein product is CASSLDSGAYNEQFF.

The V and J genes are TRBV20-1 and TRBJ2-1, with D possibly being TRBD2 (7 bases). The CDR3 has 13 amino acids. CDR1 and CDR2 (germline): DFQATT, SNEGSKA (reference sequence). CDR3 bases: TGCAGGGGGGGGGCCAGTTCCTACAATGAGCAGTTCTTC. Translating it yields CRGGASSYNEQFF.

This clonotype has more than one count but fewer than ten. DNA for the CDR3: TGTGCCAGCAGCCAGCAGACCGCGGGCGAAGAGCAGTTCTTC. Translated, it gives CASSQQTAGEEQFF. The chain is built from TRBV11-2 and TRBJ2-1; D may be TRBD2 (5 bases). CDR3 size: 14 residues. From germline, CDR1 is SGHAT and CDR2 FQNNGV. The V end lost 5 bases, the J end lost 10 bases, and 18 bases lay between the germline ends.

This clonotype has just a few counts. The chain combines TRBV20-1 with TRBJ1-5, with no clear D. The CDR3 has 16 residues. Trimming took off 4 bases at V and 6 bases at J, with 22 bases between the two ends. Germline V CDR1 and CDR2: DFQATT, SNEGSKA (reference sequence). The CDR3 sequence is CSATSFEGVIGQPQHF. The CDR3 DNA sequence: TGCAGTGCTACCAGTTTTGAGGGAGTAATAGGTCAGCCCCAGCATTTT.

With regard to this clonotype: A read error may produce the germline difference seen at one junction end. The chain combines TRBV20-1 with TRBJ1-6; possibly TRBD1 for D (5 bases). Germline CDR1 reads DFQATT; CDR2 reads SNEGSKA (reference sequence). The CDR3 sequence is 17 residues long. The CDR3 spells CSARDLSLDRLNSPPHF. CDR3 coding DNA: TGCAGTGCTAGAGATTTAAGTCTAGACAGACTGAATTCACCCCCCCACTTT.

This clonotype has only a few counts. V usage is TRBV20-1 and J usage is TRBJ2-1; the D gene could be TRBD1 or TRBD2 (6 bases each). Per the germline V gene, CDR1 is DFQATT and CDR2 is SNEGSKA (reference sequence). The CDR3 is 16 amino acids. The V and J ends lost 5 bases and 4 bases respectively, with 21 bases between them. CDR3 protein: CSAGDPRGRSYNEQFF. DNA for the CDR3: TGCAGTGCTGGGGACCCTCGGGGGCGATCTTACAATGAGCAGTTCTTC.

In this sample, this clonotype turned up once. The genes are TRBV20-1 and TRBJ2-3; D unclear. The CDR3 has 14 amino acids. Looked up from germline, CDR1 is DFQATT and CDR2 is SNEGSKA (reference sequence). Trimming removed 0 bases at V and 5 bases at J, with 12 bases between. In nucleotides, the CDR3 is TGCAGTGCTAGAGATCAATACGGCGGAGATACGCAGTATTTT. Translated, it gives CSARDQYGGDTQYF.

The V gene is TRBV27, the J gene TRBJ2-5; D is possibly TRBD2 (6 bases). This CDR3 contains 16 residues. Germline CDR1 reads MNHEY; CDR2 reads SMNVEV (reference sequence). Between the trimmed V and J ends, which lost 0 bases and 5 bases, there was a span of 16 bases. The CDR3 sequence is CASSLSNQGGVETQYF. CDR3 bases: TGTGCCAGCAGTTTATCGAATCAGGGCGGGGTGGAGACCCAGTACTTC.

This sequence joins TRBV3-1 and TRBJ1-5; D is undetermined. Germline V lookup: CDR1 LGHDT, CDR2 YNNKEL (reference sequence). V lost 5 bases and J lost 3, with 11 bases in between. The CDR3 spans 14 residues. CDR3 nucleotide sequence: TGTGCCAGCAGCGTGGGCCAGCTCAATCAGCCCCAGCATTTT. This codes for CASSVGQLNQPQHF.

In this sample, this clonotype turned up a few times. The chain couples TRBV24-1 to TRBJ1-4, with unresolved D. CDR1 and CDR2 from the germline V gene are KGHDR and SFDVKD. This CDR3 is built from 12 residues. Trimming pared 10 bases from V and 6 bases from J, leaving 11 bases between. CDR3 DNA: TGTGCCACTGGAGACGGACATGAAAAACTGTTTTTT. Amino acids: CATGDGHEKLFF.

In its sample, this clonotype was seen a few times. The chain couples TRBV20-1 to TRBJ1-1; D call uncertain. The germline V gene has CDR1 DFQATT and CDR2 SNEGSKA (reference sequence). Trimming took 6 bases from V and 1 from J, leaving 12 bases between them. This CDR3 has 13 amino acids. CDR3 region: CSAALDRNTEAFF. The CDR3 region has the DNA TGCAGTGCCGCCCTTGACCGGAACACTGAAGCTTTCTTT.

This clonotype was found a few times. This chain joins TRBV7-9 and TRBJ2-7; TRBD2 matches 12 bases. CDR3 length: 16 amino acids. J gave up 5 bases and V 3 bases, and 8 bases lay outside the gene matches. Germline assignment: CDR1 SEHNR and CDR2 FQNEAQ (reference sequence). CDR3 DNA: TGTGCCAGCAGCTTTCTAGCGGGAGGGTTTTCAGACGAGCAGTACTTC. Its protein product is CASSFLAGGFSDEQYF.

The chain is built from TRBV12-3 or TRBV12-4 and TRBJ2-1, with D possibly called TRBD1 or TRBD2 (5 bases each). The CDR3 contains 12 residues. V was clipped by 3 bases and J by 8 bases, with 8 bases between them. For the CDR3, the DNA is TGTGCCAGCAGTTTTCGGGACCATGAGCAGTTCTTC. It specifies CASSFRDHEQFF.